This T cell receptor beta chain was sequenced during a study of cytomegalovirus exposure and HLA in healthy donors. Researchers ran the PCR with 60 Vbeta and 13 Jbeta primers. Assay: immunoSEQ multiplex PCR; the TCRdb copy retains only in-frame clones and omits some. The sample gives around 150,000 clones, over 55% of which show up once; approximately 2.1% is in the top ten. Note on this clone: Antigen unknown.

Study-wide results and caveats: Reportedly, a later analysis found an Asian-associated ancestry cluster had fewer N-insertions than the roughly 700-donor mean. An observed cluster of highly shared sequence variants was recorded as a likely sequencing artifact.

The specimen sequenced was PBMCs. This clonotype was sampled from a man between 40 and 49 years old in good health and CMV-seronegative.

The CDR3 sequence is CASSVRAGELFF. Here the CDR3 DNA reads TGTGCCAGCAGCGTACGGGCCGGGGAGCTGTTTTTT. The chain couples TRBV9 to TRBJ2-2; no definite D call. V was cut by 1 base and J by 6 bases, with 4 bases left in between. This CDR3 has 12 residues. Germline V gene sequence: CDR1 SGDLS, CDR2 YYNGEE.